The 5 T cell receptor beta chains reported below all come from one sample, sequenced in a study of OX40 agonist ivuxolimab in advanced cancers. Assay used: immunoSEQ multiplex PCR; TCRdb lists only in-frame clones, some missing. The sample has tens of thousands of clones; around 80% are singletons. The sequences come from CD4+ or CD8+ T cells sorted from blood, collected in a trial of the OX40 agonist ivuxolimab. The receptors stem from an adult with an advanced solid tumor such as melanoma, head and neck, liver or kidney cancer.

The V and J genes are TRBV2 and TRBJ2-5; a weak D match, TRBD2 (5 bases). The end of the DNA aligns better with TRBJ2-7, so the J call may be wrong. The CDR3 consists of 14 residues. The V gene's germline CDR1 is SNHLY and CDR2 FYNNEI. CDR3 sequence (DNA): TGTGCCAGCAGTTCCAGCGGTAATTCCTACGAGCAGTACTTC. Translating it yields CASSSSGNSYEQYF.

In this sample, this clone turned up once. V and J are TRBV23-1 and TRBJ1-3; no reliable D call. TRBV23-1 is filed as an ORF, its function uncertain. The V end was cut by 4 bases, the J end by 9 bases, with 7 bases between. The CDR3 runs 11 residues. CDR3 coding DNA: TGCGCCAGCAGTCGAGAGGGCACCATATATTTT. As protein: CASSREGTIYF.

V gene TRBV25-1 combines with J gene TRBJ2-3; D might be TRBD2 (5 bases). The CDR3 is 14 residues long. Germline values: CDR1 MGHDK, CDR2 SYGVNS. Trimming stripped 8 bases from V and 2 bases from J, with 14 bases between. The CDR3 bases are TGTGCCAGCGAGAAGAGGGAGTCCACAGATACGCAGTATTTT. Its translation: CASEKRESTDTQYF.

The chain has TRBV7-2 and TRBJ2-7, with 8 bases lining up with TRBD2. Germline V gives CDR1 SGHTA, CDR2 FQGNSA. The CDR3 is made up of 16 amino acids. Unmatched junction bases numbered 8, after V lost 2 bases and J lost 2 bases. CDR3 nucleotide sequence: TGTGCCAGCAGCTTAAGAGCGGGGGACTCCGCCTACGAGCAGTACTTC. It codes for CASSLRAGDSAYEQYF.

The CDR3 loop reads CASSPPGTEETQYF. The CDR3 DNA sequence: TGTGCCAGCTCACCACCGGGGACAGAAGAGACCCAGTACTTC. The genes are TRBV18 and TRBJ2-5, with 7 nucleotides matching TRBD1. The J segment lost 3 bases and the V segment lost 0 bases, leaving 1 base of the junction unmatched. This CDR3 spans 14 amino acids. CDR1 and CDR2 from the germline V gene are KGHSH and LQKENI.